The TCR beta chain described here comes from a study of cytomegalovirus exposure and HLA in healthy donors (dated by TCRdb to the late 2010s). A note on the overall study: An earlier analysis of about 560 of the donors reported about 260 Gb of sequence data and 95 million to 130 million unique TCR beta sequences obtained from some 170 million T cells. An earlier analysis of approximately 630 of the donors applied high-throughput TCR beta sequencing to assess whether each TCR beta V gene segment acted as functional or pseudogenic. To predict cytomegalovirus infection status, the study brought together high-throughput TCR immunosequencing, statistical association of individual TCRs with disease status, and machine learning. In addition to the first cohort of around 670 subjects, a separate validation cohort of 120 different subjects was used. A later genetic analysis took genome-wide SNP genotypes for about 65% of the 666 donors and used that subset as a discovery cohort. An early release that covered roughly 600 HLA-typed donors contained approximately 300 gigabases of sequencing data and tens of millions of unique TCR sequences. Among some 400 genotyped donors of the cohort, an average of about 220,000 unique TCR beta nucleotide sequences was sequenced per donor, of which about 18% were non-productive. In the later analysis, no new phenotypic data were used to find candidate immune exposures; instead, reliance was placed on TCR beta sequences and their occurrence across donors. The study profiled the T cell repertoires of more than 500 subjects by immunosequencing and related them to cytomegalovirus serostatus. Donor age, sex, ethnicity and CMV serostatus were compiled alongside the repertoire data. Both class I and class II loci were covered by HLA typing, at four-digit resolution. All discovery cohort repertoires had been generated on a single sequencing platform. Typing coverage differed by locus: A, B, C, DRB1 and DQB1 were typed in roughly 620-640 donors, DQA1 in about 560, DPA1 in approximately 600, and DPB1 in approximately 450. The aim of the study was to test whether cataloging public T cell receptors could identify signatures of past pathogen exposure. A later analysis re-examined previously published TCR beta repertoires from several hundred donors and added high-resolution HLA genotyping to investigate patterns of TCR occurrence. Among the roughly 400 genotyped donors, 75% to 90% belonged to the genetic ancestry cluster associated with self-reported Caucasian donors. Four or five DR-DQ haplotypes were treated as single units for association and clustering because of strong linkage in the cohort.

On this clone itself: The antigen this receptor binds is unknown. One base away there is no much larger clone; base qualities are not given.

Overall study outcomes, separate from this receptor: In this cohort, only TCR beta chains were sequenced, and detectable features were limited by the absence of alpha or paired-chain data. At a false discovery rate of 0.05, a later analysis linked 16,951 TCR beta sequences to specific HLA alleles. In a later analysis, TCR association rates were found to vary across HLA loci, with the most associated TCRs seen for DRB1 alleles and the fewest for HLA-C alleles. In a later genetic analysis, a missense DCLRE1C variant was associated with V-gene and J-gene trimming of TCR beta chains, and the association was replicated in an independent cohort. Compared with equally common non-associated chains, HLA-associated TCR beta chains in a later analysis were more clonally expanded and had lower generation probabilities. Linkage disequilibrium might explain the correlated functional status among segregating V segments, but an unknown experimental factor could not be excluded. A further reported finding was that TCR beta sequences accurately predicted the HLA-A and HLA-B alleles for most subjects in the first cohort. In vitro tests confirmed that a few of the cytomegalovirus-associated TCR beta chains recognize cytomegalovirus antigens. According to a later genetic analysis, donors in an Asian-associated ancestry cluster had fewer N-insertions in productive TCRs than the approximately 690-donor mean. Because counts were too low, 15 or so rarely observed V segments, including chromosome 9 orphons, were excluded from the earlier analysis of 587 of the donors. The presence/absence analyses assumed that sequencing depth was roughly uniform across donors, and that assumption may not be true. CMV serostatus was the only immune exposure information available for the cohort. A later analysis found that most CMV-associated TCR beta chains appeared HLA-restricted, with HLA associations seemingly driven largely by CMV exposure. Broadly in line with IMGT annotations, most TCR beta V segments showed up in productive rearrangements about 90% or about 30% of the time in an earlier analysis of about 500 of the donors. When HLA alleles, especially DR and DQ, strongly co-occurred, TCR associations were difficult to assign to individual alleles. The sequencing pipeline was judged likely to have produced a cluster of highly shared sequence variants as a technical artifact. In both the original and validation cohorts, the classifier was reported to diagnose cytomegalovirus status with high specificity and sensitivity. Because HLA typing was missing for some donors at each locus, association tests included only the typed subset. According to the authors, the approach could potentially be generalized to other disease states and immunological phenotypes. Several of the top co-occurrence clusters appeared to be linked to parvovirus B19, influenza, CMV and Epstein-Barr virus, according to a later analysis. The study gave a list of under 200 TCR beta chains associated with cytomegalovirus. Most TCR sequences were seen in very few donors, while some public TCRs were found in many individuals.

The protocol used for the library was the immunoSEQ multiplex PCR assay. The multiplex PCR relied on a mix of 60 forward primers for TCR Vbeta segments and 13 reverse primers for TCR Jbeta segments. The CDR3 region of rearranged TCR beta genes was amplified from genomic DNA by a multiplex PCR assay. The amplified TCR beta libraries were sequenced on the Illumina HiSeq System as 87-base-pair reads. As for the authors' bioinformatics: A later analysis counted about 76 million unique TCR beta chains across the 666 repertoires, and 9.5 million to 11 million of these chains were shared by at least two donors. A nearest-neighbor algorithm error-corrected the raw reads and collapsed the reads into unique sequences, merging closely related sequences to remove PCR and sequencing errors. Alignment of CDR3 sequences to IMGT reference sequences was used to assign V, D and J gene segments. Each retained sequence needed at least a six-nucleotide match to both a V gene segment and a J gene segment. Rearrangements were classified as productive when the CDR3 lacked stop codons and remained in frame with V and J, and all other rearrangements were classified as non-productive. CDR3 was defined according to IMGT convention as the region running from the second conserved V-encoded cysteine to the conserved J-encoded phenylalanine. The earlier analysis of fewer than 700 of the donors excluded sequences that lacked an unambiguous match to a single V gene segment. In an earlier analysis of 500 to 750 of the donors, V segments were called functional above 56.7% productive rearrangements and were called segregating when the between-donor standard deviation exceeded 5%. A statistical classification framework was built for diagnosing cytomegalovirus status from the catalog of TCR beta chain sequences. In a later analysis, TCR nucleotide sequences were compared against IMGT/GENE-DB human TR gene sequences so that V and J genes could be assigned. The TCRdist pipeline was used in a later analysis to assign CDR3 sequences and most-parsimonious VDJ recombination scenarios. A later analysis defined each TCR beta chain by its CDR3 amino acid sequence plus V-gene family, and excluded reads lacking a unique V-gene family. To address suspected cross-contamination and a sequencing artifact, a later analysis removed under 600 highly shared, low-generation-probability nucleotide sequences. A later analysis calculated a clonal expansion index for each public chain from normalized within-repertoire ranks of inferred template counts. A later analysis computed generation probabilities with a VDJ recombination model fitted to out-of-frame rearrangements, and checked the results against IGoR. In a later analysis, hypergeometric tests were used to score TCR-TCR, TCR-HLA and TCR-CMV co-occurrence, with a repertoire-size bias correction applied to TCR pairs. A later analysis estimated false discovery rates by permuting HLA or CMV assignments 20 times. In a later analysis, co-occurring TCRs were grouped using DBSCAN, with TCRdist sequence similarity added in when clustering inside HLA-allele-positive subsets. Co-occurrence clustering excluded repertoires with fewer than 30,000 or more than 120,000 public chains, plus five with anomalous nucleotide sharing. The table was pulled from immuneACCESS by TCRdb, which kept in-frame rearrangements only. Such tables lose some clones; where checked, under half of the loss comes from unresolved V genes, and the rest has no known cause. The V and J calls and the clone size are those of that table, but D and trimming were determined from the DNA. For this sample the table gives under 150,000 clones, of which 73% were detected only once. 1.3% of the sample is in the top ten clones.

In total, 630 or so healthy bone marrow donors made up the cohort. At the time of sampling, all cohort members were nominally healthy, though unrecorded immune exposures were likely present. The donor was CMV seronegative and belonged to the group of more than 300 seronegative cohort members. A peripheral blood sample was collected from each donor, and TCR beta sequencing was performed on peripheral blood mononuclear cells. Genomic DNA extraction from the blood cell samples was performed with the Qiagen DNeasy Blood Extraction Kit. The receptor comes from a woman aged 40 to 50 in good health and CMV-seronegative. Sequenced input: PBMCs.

CDR3 reads: CASSPGLAGEIYNEQFF. The nucleotide sequence is TGTGCCAGCAGTCCCGGACTAGCGGGGGAGATCTACAATGAGCAGTTCTTC. The rearranged segments are TRBV27 and TRBJ2-1, and 13 junction bases match TRBD2. CDR1 MNHEY and CDR2 SMNVEV are derived from the germline V gene (reference sequence). Spanning cysteine to phenylalanine, the CDR3 consists of 17 amino acids. The DNA shown is the 51-base CDR3, in frame from base 1. V has 5 bases trimmed and J has 3 bases trimmed; junction bases matching no gene number 7.